The entry below describes one T cell receptor beta chain. What it binds is unknown. The data were obtained in a study of T cells in localized non-small cell lung cancer. The method was immunoSEQ multiplex PCR; TCRdb's version includes in-frame clones alone and lacks a portion of them. The data contain around 40,000 clones, approximately 80% of them seen just once; the ten biggest clones take up 7.8%. Study results and caveats: Detection in adjacent lung was observed for a median about 50 of the top 100 tumor clones.

Germline assignment: CDR1 MNHEY and CDR2 SVGAGI. Trimming took 0 bases from V and 12 from J, leaving 12 bases between them. CDR3 length: 13 amino acids. This receptor was identified in a man between 40 and 75 years old with stage II lung adenocarcinoma. The specimen was PBMCs, collected before any cancer treatment. The genes are TRBV6-5 and TRBJ2-1, with TRBD1 as a possible D gene (6 bases). CDR3 sequence: CASSYSQGFAQFF. CDR3 sequence (DNA): TGTGCCAGCAGTTACTCACAGGGATTTGCGCAGTTCTTC.